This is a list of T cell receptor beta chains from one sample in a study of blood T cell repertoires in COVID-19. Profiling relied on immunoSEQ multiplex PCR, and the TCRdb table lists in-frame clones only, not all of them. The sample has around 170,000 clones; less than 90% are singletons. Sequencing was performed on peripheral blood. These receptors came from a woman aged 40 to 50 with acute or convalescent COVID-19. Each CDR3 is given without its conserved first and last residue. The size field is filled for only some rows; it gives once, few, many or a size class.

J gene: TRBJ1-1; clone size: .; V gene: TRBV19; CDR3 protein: ASTSLQGAGTEAF
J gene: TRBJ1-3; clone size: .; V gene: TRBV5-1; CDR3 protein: ASSLASGRGIAGNTIY
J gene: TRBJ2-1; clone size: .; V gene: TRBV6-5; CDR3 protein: ASRLLAGRNEQF
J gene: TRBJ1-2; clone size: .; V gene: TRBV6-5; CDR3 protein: ASRKTGTNYGYT
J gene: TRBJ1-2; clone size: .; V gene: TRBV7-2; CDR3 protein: ASSLSGDRNYGYT
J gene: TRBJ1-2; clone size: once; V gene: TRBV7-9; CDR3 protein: ASSLSDSYGYT
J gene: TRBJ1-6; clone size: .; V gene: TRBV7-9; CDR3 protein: ASSSQGMDSPLH
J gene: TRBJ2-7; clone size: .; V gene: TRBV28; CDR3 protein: ASSGGDRASSYEQY
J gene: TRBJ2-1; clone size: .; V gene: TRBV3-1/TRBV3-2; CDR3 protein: ASSPPRSINEQF
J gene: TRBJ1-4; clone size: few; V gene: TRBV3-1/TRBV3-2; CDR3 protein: ASSQGRRSTNEKLF
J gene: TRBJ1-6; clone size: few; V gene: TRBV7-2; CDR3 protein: ASGTGGRSPLH
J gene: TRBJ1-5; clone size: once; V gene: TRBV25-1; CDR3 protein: ASRDRDEQPQH
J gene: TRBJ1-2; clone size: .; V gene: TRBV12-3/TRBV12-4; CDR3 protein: ASSFGGGYT
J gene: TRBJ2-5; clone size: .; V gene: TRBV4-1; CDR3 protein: ASSLDGRGRETQY
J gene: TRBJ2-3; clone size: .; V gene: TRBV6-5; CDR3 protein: ASSLYSGGTDTQY
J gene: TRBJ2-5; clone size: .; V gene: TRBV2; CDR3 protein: AKRDNQETQY
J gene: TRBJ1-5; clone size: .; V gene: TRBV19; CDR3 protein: ASTGRPNQPQH
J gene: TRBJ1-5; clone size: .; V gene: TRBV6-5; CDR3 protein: ASRVRVGQPQH
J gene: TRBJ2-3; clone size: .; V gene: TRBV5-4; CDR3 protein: ATQPGLAGGGRTDTQY
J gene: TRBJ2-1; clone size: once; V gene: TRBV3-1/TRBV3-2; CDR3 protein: ASSQENVWSEQF
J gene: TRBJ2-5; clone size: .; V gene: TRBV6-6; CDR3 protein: ASSRGTGQETQY
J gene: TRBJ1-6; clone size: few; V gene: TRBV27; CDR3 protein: ASRTDRETPLH
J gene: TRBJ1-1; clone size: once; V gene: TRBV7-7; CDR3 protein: ASSLRQDTEAF
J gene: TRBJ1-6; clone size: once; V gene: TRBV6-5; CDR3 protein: ASTVGGLPLH
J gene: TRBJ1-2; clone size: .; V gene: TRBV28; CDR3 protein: ASSPLGQGDNYGYT
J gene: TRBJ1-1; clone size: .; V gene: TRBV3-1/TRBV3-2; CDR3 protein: ASSKARHTEAF
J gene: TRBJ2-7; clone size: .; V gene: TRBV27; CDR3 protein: ATSRLRAPWEQY
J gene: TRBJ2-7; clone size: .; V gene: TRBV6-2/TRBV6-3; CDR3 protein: ASSYPTSGRAVFPGYEQY
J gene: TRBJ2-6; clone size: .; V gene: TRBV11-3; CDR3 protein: ASSYTGGGMANVLT
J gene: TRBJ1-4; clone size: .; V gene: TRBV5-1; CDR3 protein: ASSLLSDEKLF
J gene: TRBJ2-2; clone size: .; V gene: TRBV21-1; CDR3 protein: ASIPGEGRGNTGELF
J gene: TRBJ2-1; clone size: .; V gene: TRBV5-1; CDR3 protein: ASSGRQGSYNEQF
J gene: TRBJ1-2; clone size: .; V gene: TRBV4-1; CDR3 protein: ASSQGAGTTVSGYT
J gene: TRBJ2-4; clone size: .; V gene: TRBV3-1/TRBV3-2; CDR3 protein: ASSQDLKGRDIQY
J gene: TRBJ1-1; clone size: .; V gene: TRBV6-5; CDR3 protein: ASSKGQGVSPEAF
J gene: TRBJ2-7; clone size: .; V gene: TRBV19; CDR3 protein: ASSIMTGMVEQY
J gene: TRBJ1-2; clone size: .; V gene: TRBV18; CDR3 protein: ASSPSANYGYT
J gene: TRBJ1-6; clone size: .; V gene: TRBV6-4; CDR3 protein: ASSARTGRSPLH
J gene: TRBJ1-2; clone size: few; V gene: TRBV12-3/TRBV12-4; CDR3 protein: ASRGGDGYT
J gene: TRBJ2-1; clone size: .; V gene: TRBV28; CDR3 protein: ASSPTDRGNEQF
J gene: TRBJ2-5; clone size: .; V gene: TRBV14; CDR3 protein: ASSQGHRSGAQETQY
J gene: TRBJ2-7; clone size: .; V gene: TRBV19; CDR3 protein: ASSILGTSGTYEQY
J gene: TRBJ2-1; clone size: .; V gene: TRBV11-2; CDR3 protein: ASSLGAGTGGREQF
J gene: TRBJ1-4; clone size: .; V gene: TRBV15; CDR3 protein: ATSRDEGRGLF
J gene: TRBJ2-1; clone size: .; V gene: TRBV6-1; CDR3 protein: ASSEAKASGRALRNEQF
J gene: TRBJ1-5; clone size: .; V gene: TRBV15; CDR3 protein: ATSRGTGNQPQH
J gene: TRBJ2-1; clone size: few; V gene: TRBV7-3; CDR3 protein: ASSALRGRQF
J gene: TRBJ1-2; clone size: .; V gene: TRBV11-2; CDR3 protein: ASSSAGGSDT
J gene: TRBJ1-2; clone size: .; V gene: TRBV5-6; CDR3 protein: ASSSYLPGHVTSNYGYT
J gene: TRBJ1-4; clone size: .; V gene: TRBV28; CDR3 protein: ASSLRAWTNEKLF
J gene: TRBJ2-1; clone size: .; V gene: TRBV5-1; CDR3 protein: ASSLARGLASSYNEQF
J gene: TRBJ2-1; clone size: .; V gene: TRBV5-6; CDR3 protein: ASSLAKRGGFDEQF
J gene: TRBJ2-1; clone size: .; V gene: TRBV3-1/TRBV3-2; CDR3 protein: ASTPGGDGYNEQF
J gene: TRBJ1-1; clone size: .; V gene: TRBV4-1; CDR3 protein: ASSQDPGRLNTEAF
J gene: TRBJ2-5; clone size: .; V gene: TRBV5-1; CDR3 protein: ASSLSVETQY
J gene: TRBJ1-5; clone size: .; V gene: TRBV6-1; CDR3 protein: ASSEIVQGPQPQH